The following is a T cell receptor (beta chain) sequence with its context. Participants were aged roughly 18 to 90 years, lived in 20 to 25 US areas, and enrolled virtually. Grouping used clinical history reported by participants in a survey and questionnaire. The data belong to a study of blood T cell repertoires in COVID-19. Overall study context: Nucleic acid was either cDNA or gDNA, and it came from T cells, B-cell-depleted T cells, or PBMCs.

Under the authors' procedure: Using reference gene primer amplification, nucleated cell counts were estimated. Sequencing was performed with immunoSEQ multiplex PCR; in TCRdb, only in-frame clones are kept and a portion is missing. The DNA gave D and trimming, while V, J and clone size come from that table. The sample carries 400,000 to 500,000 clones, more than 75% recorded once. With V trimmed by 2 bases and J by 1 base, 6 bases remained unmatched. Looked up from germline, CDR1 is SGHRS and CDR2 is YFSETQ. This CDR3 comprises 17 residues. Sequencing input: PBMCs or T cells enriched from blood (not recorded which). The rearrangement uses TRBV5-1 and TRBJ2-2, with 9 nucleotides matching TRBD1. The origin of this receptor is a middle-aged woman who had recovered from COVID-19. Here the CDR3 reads CASSFLPGQGNTGELFF. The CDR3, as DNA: TGCGCCAGCAGCTTCCTCCCGGGACAGGGGAACACCGGGGAGCTGTTTTTT.